Described below is a single TCR beta chain sequence and its context. Its antigen target is currently unknown. The record has no base qualities; no much larger clone is one base away. This entry belongs to a study of T-cell memory formation after mild COVID-19 (dated by TCRdb to 2020 to 2022). Broadly, across the study: TCR sequence clusters from the two donors were found to be largely donor specific. In a couple of donors, T-cell clones that expanded and contracted after mild COVID-19 were followed by sequencing TCRalpha and TCRbeta repertoires longitudinally. Two young, previously healthy adult volunteers, one female and one male, were included in the cohort.

The germline V gene (reference sequence) gives CDR1 as LGHDT and CDR2 as YNNKEL. The CDR3 runs 14 amino acids, cysteine and phenylalanine included. Just the 42-base CDR3 DNA is kept, in frame starting at base 1. The junction shows trimming of 7 bases on V and 2 bases on J, plus 13 bases between the germline ends. The sequencing machine was an Illumina NovaSeq 6000. TCRalpha and TCRbeta cDNA libraries were constructed by 5'RACE with constant-segment primers, with sample barcodes and unique molecular identifiers being introduced. Trizol reagent was used to extract RNA from every sample. Libraries were amplified in two PCR steps, with a second sample barcode and Illumina TruSeq adapters added in the second step. Libraries were sequenced on an Illumina NovaSeq with 2 x 150 bp paired-end reads. On the authors' methods: With migec v1.2.7, reads were demultiplexed and then collapsed into UMI-guided consensus sequences. Using mixcr v2.1.11, UMI consensuses were aligned to TRA and TRB V and J templates and then assembled into clonotypes. Expanded or contracted clonotypes were those called significant by both edgeR and NoisET, with noise models trained on biological replicates. edgeR calls used a false discovery rate-adjusted p below 0.01 and a log2 fold-change threshold of 1. As an exploratory analysis of dynamics, max-normalized trajectories of the 1000 most abundant clonotypes were examined with PCA combined with hierarchical clustering. Separately sequenced CD4+ and CD8+ repertoires were used to assign the CD4 or CD8 phenotype of responding clones. TCRdb reran the public reads through fastp at Q25 and MiXCR, keeping productive beta chains. CDR3 protein duplicates are merged, each entry listing the most common genes and DNA. These V and J calls derive from TCRdb rather than the authors' analysis. In this sample the table shows 350,000 to 450,000 distinct CDR3 sequences, 25% to 30% of which occur a single time. Approximately 15% of the sample is held by the ten biggest clonotypes.

Ficoll-Paque density gradient centrifugation was the method used to isolate PBMCs. What the research found in general, with its limitations: Contracting CD4+ clones turned up mainly in the CM and EM memory subsets, whereas EMRA was where CD8+ clones were enriched. Clones that contracted from day 15 to 85 showed balanced CD4/CD8 phenotypes, whereas a second wave of clones that expanded from day 15 to 37 leaned towards CD4+. Some responding clones were detected in pre-infection memory, suggesting pre-existing cross-reactive memory T cells joined the SARS-CoV-2 response. The study included only a couple of mild cases, and larger cohorts that include severe cases with pre-infection samples were judged to be necessary. SARS-CoV-2 specificity of the second-wave clones peaking on day 37 was not confirmed.

The sequence is built from TRBV3-1 and TRBJ2-3; the D gene is perhaps TRBD1, from 6 matching bases. The TCR was taken from an adult woman who had mild COVID-19 (a few samples of this study predate the infection). The sample titles of this study are shuffled in the database, so cell type and time point are left out; the donor was told from shared clones. Sequenced material: PBMCs or a T cell subset sorted from them (not recorded which). The CDR3 loop reads CASMRGGTTDTQYF. The sequenced DNA: TGTGCCAGCATGAGAGGGGGAACCACAGATACGCAGTATTTT.